The sample holds a few counts of the clone carrying this T cell receptor beta chain. The junction does not match germline at one end; this may be a read error. CDR1 is MDHEN, CDR2 SYDVKM, per germline. This CDR3 has 12 residues. Each CDR3 protein is one row after TCRdb ran MiXCR on the reads. The top ten hold 2.5% to 3.5% of the sample, which has under 850,000 distinct CDR3 sequences, less than 40% seen once. This specimen belongs to a study of T cell repertoires in cytomegalovirus infection. The material sequenced was PBMCs. The chain links TRBV28 to TRBJ1-2; D is unclear. This TCR derives from a human donor in good health (CMV status not recorded). Some clones in this sample may be carry-over from other donors' samples. CDR3 nucleotide sequence: TGTGCCAGCAGCTCCACCACAGTCGTGATCTCCTTC. Encoded protein: CASSSTTVVISF.